The clone carrying this T cell receptor beta chain occurred many times. No antigen is known for it. Attached unique molecular identifiers marked individual cDNA molecules. TCRdb reprocessed the 5' RACE reads with MiXCR, giving one entry per CDR3 protein. The sample lists almost 65,000 distinct CDR3 sequences, just under 5% seen once, with around 5.2% in the top ten. This sample is part of a study of early T cells in non-severe SARS-CoV-2 infection. Study-wide background: Bulk RNA isolated from unsorted whole blood underwent sequencing; chains were not paired.

Unmatched junction bases numbered 11, after V lost 5 bases and J lost 7 bases. The CDR3 length is 15 residues. Notes on the study in general: Anti-spike CD8 specificities were favored by VDJdb matching, whose results missed private and CD4 specificities.

V usage is TRBV12-3 or TRBV12-4 and J usage is TRBJ2-5; 9 nucleotides agree with TRBD1. The receptor was isolated from an adult who was a healthcare worker with PCR-confirmed SARS-CoV-2 infection or an uninfected control (not recorded which). The specimen sequenced was whole blood. The CDR3 DNA sequence: TGTGCCAGCAGTCCACGGACAGGGGAAGGTTCGACCCAGTACTTC. It yields the protein CASSPRTGEGSTQYF.